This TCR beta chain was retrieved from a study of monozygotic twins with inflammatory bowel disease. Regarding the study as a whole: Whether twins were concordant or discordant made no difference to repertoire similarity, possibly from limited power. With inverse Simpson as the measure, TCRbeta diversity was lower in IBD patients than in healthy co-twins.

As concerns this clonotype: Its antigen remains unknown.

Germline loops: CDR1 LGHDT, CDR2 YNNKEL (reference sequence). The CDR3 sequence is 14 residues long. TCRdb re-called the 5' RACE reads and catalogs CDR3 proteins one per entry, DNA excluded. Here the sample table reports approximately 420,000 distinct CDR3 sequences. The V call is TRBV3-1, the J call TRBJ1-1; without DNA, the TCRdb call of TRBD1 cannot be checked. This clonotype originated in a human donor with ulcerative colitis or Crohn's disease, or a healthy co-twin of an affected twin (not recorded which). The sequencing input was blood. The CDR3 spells CASSQFSGATEAFF.